This TCR beta chain emerged from a study of blood T cells in healthy people across ages. The CDR3 has 14 amino acids. V shed 0 bases and J shed 8 bases, with 10 bases lying between them. Germline V gene data show CDR1 as SEHNR and CDR2 as FQNEAQ (reference sequence). With a J-beta primer mix and a sample-barcoded 5' primer, a second PCR ran roughly 6 to 12 cycles. TCRdb re-called the 5' RACE reads through MiXCR, storing one row per CDR3 protein. Here the sample spans some 1.5 million distinct CDR3 sequences, 28% being singletons. This TCR was sampled from a woman aged 25 to 39 in good health. The chain links TRBV7-9 to TRBJ1-4; D is undetermined. Sequencing was done on a sample of blood. CDR3 in DNA: TGTGCCAGCAGCTTAGCCCACCCCGAGGAAAAACTGTTTTTT. Amino acids: CASSLAHPEEKLFF.